This entry lists 21 T cell receptor beta chains sequenced from one sample in a study of T cell responses to AZD1222 COVID-19 vaccine. This table comes from immunoSEQ multiplex PCR, and its TCRdb copy is limited to in-frame clones, with some not included. The sample lists some 60,000 clones; more than 65% were seen once. The sample consisted of peripheral blood, taken on day 0 of AZD1222 vaccination. The receptor set was obtained from an adult in good health.

This clone has a handful of counts. CDR3 protein: CSVLEGINTEAFF. CDR3 bases: TGCAGCGTTTTGGAAGGAATTAACACTGAAGCTTTCTTT. This chain joins TRBV29-1 and TRBJ1-1; D gene uncertain. Trimming shortened V by 5 bases and J by 2 bases, and 12 bases separated the two germline ends. CDR1 is SQVTM and CDR2 is ANQGSEA in the germline V gene. There are 13 residues in the CDR3.

This sequence joins TRBV28 and TRBJ2-6; D is possibly TRBD2 (5 bases). The ends were cut back, 4 bases at V and 1 base at J, with 11 bases in the middle. Germline CDR1 and CDR2: MDHEN and SYDVKM. This CDR3 has 16 residues. CDR3 coding DNA: TGTGCCAGCAGTTCACCCGGGGTTTCTGGGGCCAACGTCCTGACTTTC. It yields the protein CASSSPGVSGANVLTF.

V and J are TRBV6-2 or TRBV6-3 and TRBJ2-6; 8 nucleotides align to TRBD1. J gave up 1 base and V 5 bases, and 1 base lay outside the gene matches. The CDR3 runs 15 residues. Per germline, CDR1 MNHEY and CDR2 SVGEGT. The CDR3 sequence: CASSGQGSGANVLTF. The CDR3 DNA follows: TGTGCCAGCAGTGGACAGGGTTCTGGGGCCAACGTCCTGACTTTC.

The V and J genes are TRBV24-1 and TRBJ1-2; D uncertain. The V and J ends lost 3 bases and 5 bases respectively, with 18 bases between them. The CDR3 spans 16 residues. The germline CDR1 and CDR2 sequences are KGHDR and SFDVKD. The CDR3 DNA is TGTGCCACCAGTGATGCATCCGGCGATCGATTTTATGGCTACACCTTC. Residues: CATSDASGDRFYGYTF.

The rearrangement uses TRBV6-1 and TRBJ1-2; TRBD1 might be the D (6 bases). The CDR3 length is 14 residues. Trimming shortened V by 0 bases and J by 9 bases, and 14 bases separated the two germline ends. Per germline, CDR1 MNHNS and CDR2 SASEGT. The CDR3 DNA is TGTGCCAGCAGTGAAGCGTGGCAGGGGATGAGCTACACCTTC. Protein sequence: CASSEAWQGMSYTF.

V usage is TRBV4-2 and J usage is TRBJ2-1, with 8 nucleotides matching TRBD2. Trimming at V came to 0 bases and at J to 6 bases, leaving 10 bases not matched to a gene. This CDR3 has 17 residues. CDR1 and CDR2 from the germline V gene are LGHNA and YNFKEQ. Here the CDR3 DNA reads TGTGCCAGCAGCCAAGATAAGGGGACTAGTGATTCCAATGAGCAGTTCTTC. Translated: CASSQDKGTSDSNEQFF.

The CDR3 spells CASSPGTASFYSNQPQHF. DNA for the CDR3: TGTGCCAGCAGCCCCGGGACAGCCAGTTTCTATAGCAATCAGCCCCAGCATTTT. V is TRBV28 and J is TRBJ1-5, with 7 positions matching TRBD1. This CDR3 comprises 18 residues. Germline V CDR1 and CDR2: MDHEN, SYDVKM. The V segment lost 6 bases and the J segment 0 bases; nucleotides outside the gene matches: 14.

The chain couples TRBV7-8 to TRBJ2-3, with D perhaps TRBD1 (5 bases). The germline V gene encodes CDR1 SGHVS and CDR2 FQNEAQ. The CDR3 length is 13 residues. Trimming took off 5 bases at V and 2 bases at J, with 8 bases between the two ends. The CDR3 sequence: CASSTQVTDTQYF. Here the CDR3 DNA reads TGTGCCAGCAGCACACAGGTCACAGATACGCAGTATTTT.

The rearrangement joins TRBV5-5 to TRBJ2-7, with a weak D call TRBD1 (6 bases). CDR3 length: 14 residues. Trimming stripped 1 base from V and 0 bases from J, with 8 bases between. CDR1 SGHKS and CDR2 YYEKEE come from the germline V gene (reference sequence). This CDR3 is CASSLTGNSYEQYF. The CDR3 DNA follows: TGTGCCAGCAGCTTGACAGGGAACTCCTACGAGCAGTACTTC.

This sequence joins TRBV5-1 and TRBJ1-5, with D uncertain. There are 14 residues in the CDR3. Trimming shortened V by 0 bases and J by 0 bases, and 4 bases separated the two germline ends. The V gene's germline CDR1 is SGHRS and CDR2 YFSETQ. CDR3 protein: CASSLVDSNQPQHF. CDR3 bases: TGCGCCAGCAGCTTGGTGGATAGCAATCAGCCCCAGCATTTT.

The V gene is TRBV2, the J gene TRBJ2-5; the D call may be TRBD1 or TRBD2 (7 bases each). V lost 1 base and J lost 5, with 14 bases in between. The CDR3 loop spans 15 amino acids. In germline, CDR1 is SNHLY, CDR2 FYNNEI. CDR3 sequence (DNA): TGTGCCAGCAGTGAAGAAGGGCAGGGGGGGGAGACCCAGTACTTC. As protein: CASSEEGQGGETQYF.

The chain recombines TRBV18 with TRBJ2-7; tentatively, D is TRBD2 (5 bases). V lost 0 bases and J 0 bases, leaving 6 bases between the germline ends. CDR3 length: 14 amino acids. Germline loops: CDR1 KGHSH, CDR2 LQKENI. CDR3 nucleotides: TGTGCCAGCTCACCACCTGGGAGCTCCTACGAGCAGTACTTC. It specifies CASSPPGSSYEQYF.

This chain links TRBV7-9 with TRBJ2-5; no reliable D call. In germline, CDR1 is SEHNR, CDR2 FQNEAQ (reference sequence). CDR3 length: 15 residues. Trimming stripped 5 bases from V and 0 bases from J, with 13 bases between. CDR3 sequence: CASSPFNEYQETQYF. In DNA, the CDR3 is TGTGCCAGCAGCCCCTTCAACGAGTACCAAGAGACCCAGTACTTC.

This sequence joins TRBV7-2 and TRBJ2-3; D remains unclear. V lost 1 base to trimming and J lost 7 bases, with 9 bases between them. Germline V gene data show CDR1 as SGHTA and CDR2 as FQGNSA. This CDR3 is built from 13 residues. Here the CDR3 reads CASSLEFANTQYF. CDR3 nucleotides: TGTGCCAGCAGCTTAGAGTTCGCAAATACGCAGTATTTT.

The rearrangement joins TRBV5-5 to TRBJ1-5; a weak D match, TRBD1 (5 bases). Trimming took 4 bases from V and 1 from J, leaving 15 bases between them. The CDR3 loop spans 16 amino acids. From germline, CDR1 is SGHKS and CDR2 YYEKEE (reference sequence). The CDR3 DNA reads as TGTGCCAGCAGCCCATATCGGGACGGAAGCAATCAGCCCCAGCATTTT. Residues: CASSPYRDGSNQPQHF.

This clone was detected only once. V usage is TRBV7-2 and J usage is TRBJ1-2, with TRBD1 matching over 9 bases. The CDR3 runs to 13 residues. Germline CDR1 and CDR2: SGHTA and FQGNSA. J was trimmed by 8 bases and V by 4 bases; bases with no gene match: 5. CDR3 in amino acids: CASSSQGAGGYTF. The CDR3 DNA is TGTGCCAGCAGCTCACAGGGGGCAGGAGGCTACACCTTC.

This sequence joins TRBV5-8 and TRBJ2-1; 7 bases are a match to TRBD2. The germline V gene encodes CDR1 SGHTS and CDR2 YDEGEE. The CDR3 contains 17 residues. V dropped 0 bases and J dropped 0; count of bases not matched to a gene: 6. CDR3 sequence reads: CASSLGWGEGSYNEQFF. In nucleotides, the CDR3 is TGTGCCAGCAGCTTGGGCTGGGGGGAGGGCTCCTACAATGAGCAGTTCTTC.

The V and J genes are TRBV19 and TRBJ2-1; D possibly uses TRBD1 or TRBD2 (5 bases each). Germline loops: CDR1 LNHDA, CDR2 SQIVND (reference sequence). The CDR3 is 15 residues long. V dropped 5 bases and J dropped 0 bases, with 11 bases sitting between them. As DNA, the CDR3 is TGTGCCAGTAGTGAGGGGATTAGCTCCTACAATGAGCAGTTCTTC. Residues: CASSEGISSYNEQFF.

The chain uses TRBV28 and TRBJ1-1; 7 bases align to TRBD1. CDR1 is MDHEN, CDR2 SYDVKM, per germline. The CDR3 runs 16 residues. The ends lost 2 bases at V and 1 base at J; junction bases unmatched: 7. CDR3: CASSLPTGRGNTEAFF. Here the CDR3 DNA reads TGTGCCAGCAGTTTACCGACAGGGAGGGGGAACACTGAAGCTTTCTTT.

This clone occurred once. This chain joins TRBV6-2 or TRBV6-3 and TRBJ1-5; D is unclear. This CDR3 contains 16 residues. CDR1 and CDR2 (germline): MNHEY, SVGEGT. Trimming left V 5 bases short and J 2 bases short, with 16 bases between. CDR3 in DNA: TGTGCCAGCAGTACCCCCCGGGAGCTTGGCAATCAGCCCCAGCATTTT. Translation: CASSTPRELGNQPQHF.

This chain uses TRBV5-1 with TRBJ1-6; D may be TRBD1 (6 bases). The CDR3 runs to 16 residues. Trimming shortened V by 0 bases and J by 6 bases, and 13 bases separated the two germline ends. Germline lookup yields CDR1 SGHRS and CDR2 YFSETQ. The CDR3 spells CASSLAPTGINSPLHF. CDR3 sequence (DNA): TGCGCCAGCAGCTTGGCCCCGACAGGCATTAATTCACCCCTCCACTTT. Variable domain in full (rest from reference TRBV5-1 and TRBJ1-6): KAGVTQTPRYLIKTRGQQVTLSCSPISGHRSVSWYQQTPGQGLQFLFEYFSETQRNKGNFPGRFSGRQFSNSRSEMNVSTLELGDSALYLCASSLAPTGINSPLHFGNGTRLTVT.